This T cell receptor (beta chain) was sequenced for a study of identical twins. On this clonotype: Its antigen remains unknown.

The germline V gene encodes CDR1 SGHRS and CDR2 YFSETQ. With V trimmed by 4 bases and J by 5 bases, 11 bases remained unmatched. The CDR3 has 16 amino acids. The study's findings and limits: Because invariant MAIT and iNKT cells could be present, zero-insertion analyses could be partly confounded. Weaker excess sharing between twins was seen in beta out-of-frame sequences.

Using its own MiXCR run on the 5' RACE reads, TCRdb lists one record per CDR3 protein. The sample shows about 570,000 distinct CDR3 sequences, 9.5% to 10% of them seen only once. Another study also made use of these data, one on yellow fever vaccine responses in identical twins.

The receptor was derived from a woman aged 18-29 years in good health. The sample comprised PBMCs. The rearrangement uses TRBV5-1 and TRBJ2-2, with 7 bases fitting TRBD2. The CDR3 is CASSAGDGGRTGELFF. The CDR3, as DNA: TGCGCCAGCAGCGCCGGCGACGGGGGGAGAACCGGGGAGCTGTTTTTT.